These T cell receptor beta chains were read from a single sample in a study of blood T cells in healthy people across ages. TCRdb re-derived calls from the 5' RACE reads in MiXCR, one entry per CDR3 protein. The sample carries more than 600,000 distinct CDR3 sequences, roughly 25% recorded once. These sequences were also reported in another study, on T cells of mothers and their children.

Sequenced sample: blood. The receptors stem from a boy aged 5-17 years in good health. Each CDR3 is given with its conserved first and last residue. Clone size is given for some rows only: seen once, a few or many times, or a class if the clone is expanded.

J | size | V | CDR3
TRBJ2-7 | few | TRBV3-1 | CASSQASGYPYEQYF
TRBJ1-3 | - | TRBV7-2 | CASSGGVPGNTIYF
TRBJ2-1 | few | TRBV28 | CASSHTGTILGYNEQFF
TRBJ1-6 | - | TRBV4-1 | CASSQVPGLRDSPLHF
TRBJ2-1 | - | TRBV2 | CASSARDRTYNEQFF
- | - | TRBV4-3 | CASSQERSRNNEQFF
TRBJ2-2 | - | TRBV12-3/TRBV12-4 | CASRTGQFGELFF
TRBJ1-2 | - | TRBV5-1 | CASSTDRSYGYTF
TRBJ2-1 | few | TRBV20-1 | CSAGDVNNEQFF
TRBJ1-4 | few | TRBV10-3 | CATPDRAATNEKLFF
TRBJ2-7 | - | TRBV5-1 | CASSRQGTRREDEQYF
TRBJ1-1 | - | TRBV5-1 | CASSLGTDEAFF
TRBJ2-7 | few | TRBV29-1 | CSVEGYGGEGPVDEQYF